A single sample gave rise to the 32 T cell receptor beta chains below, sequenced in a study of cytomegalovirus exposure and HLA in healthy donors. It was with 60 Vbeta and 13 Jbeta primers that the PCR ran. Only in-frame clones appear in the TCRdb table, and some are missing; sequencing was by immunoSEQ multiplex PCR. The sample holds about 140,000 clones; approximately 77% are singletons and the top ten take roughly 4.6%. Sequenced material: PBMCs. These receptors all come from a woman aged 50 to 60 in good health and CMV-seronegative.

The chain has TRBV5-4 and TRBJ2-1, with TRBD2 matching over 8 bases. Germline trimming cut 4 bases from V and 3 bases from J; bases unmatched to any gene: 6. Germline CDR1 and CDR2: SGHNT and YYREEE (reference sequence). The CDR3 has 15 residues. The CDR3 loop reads CASSRLASDYNEQFF. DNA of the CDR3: TGTGCCAGCAGCCGACTAGCGAGCGACTACAATGAGCAGTTCTTC.

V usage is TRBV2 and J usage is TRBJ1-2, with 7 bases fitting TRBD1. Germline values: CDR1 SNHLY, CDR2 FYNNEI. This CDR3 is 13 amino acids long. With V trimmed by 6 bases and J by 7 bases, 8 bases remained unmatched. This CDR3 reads CASSRDYRGGYTF. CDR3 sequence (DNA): TGTGCCAGCAGCAGAGATTACAGGGGTGGCTACACCTTC.

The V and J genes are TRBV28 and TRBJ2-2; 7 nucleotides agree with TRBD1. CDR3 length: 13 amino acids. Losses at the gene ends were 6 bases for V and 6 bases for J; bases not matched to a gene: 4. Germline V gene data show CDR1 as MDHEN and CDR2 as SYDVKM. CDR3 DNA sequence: TGTGCCAGCAGACCTACAGGGGCCGGGGAGCTGTTTTTT. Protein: CASRPTGAGELFF.

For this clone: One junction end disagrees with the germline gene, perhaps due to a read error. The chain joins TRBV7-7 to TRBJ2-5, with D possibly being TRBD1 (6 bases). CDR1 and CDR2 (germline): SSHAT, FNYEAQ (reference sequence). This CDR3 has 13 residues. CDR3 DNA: TGTGCTAGCAGCTCGGACAGTCAAGAGACCCAGTACTTC. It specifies CASSSDSQETQYF.

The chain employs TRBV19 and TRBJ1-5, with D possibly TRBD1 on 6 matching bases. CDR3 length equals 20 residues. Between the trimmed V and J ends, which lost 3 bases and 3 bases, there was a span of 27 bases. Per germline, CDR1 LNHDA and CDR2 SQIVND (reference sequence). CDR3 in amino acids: CASSISRWKITGSSNQPQHF. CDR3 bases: TGTGCCAGTAGTATTAGTCGCTGGAAAATCACAGGGTCTTCCAATCAGCCCCAGCATTTT. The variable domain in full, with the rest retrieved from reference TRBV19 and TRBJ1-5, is DGGITQSPKYLFRKEGQNVTLSCEQNLNHDAMYWYRQDPGQGLRLIYYSQIVNDFQKGDIAEGYSVSREKKESFPLTVTSAQKNPTAFYLCASSISRWKITGSSNQPQHFGDGTRLSIL.

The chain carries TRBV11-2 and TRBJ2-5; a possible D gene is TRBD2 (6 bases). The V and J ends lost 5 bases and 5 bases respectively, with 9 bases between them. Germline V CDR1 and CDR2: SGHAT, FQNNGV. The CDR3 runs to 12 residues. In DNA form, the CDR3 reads TGTGCCAGCAGCCCGGCGGGGGAGACCCAGTACTTC. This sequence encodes CASSPAGETQYF.

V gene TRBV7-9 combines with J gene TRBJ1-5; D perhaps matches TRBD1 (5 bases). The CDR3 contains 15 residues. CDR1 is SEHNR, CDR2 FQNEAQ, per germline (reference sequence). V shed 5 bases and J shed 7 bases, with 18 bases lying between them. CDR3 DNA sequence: TGTGCCAGCAGCGCACAATCAGGGTTCGGACAGCCCCAGCATTTT. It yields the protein CASSAQSGFGQPQHF.

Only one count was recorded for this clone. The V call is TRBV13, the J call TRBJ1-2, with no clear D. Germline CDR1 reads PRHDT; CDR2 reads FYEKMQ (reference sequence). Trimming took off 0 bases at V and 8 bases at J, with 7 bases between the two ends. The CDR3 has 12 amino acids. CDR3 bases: TGTGCCAGCAGCTTAGGCCTAGAAGGCTACACCTTC. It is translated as CASSLGLEGYTF.

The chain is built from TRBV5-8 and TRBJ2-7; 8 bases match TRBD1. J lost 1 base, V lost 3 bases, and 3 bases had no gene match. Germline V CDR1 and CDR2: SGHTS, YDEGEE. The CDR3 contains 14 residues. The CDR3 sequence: CASSSRGQSYEQYF. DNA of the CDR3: TGTGCCAGCAGCTCCAGGGGGCAGTCCTACGAGCAGTACTTC.

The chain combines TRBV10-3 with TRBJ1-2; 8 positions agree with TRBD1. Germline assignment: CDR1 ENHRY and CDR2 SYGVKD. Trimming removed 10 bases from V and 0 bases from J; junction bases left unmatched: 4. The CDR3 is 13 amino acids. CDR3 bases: TGTGCCACGGGGACAGGCGCTAACTATGGCTACACCTTC. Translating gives CATGTGANYGYTF.

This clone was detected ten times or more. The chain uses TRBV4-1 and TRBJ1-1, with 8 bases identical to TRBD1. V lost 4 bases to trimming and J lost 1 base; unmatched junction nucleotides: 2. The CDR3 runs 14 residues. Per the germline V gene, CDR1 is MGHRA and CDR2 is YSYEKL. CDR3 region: CASSRQGTNTEAFF. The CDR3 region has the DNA TGCGCCAGCAGCCGACAGGGGACGAACACTGAAGCTTTCTTT.

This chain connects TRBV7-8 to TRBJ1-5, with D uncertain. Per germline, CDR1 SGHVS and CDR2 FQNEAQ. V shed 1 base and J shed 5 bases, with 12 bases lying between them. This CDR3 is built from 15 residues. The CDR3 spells CASSLVGGKYQPQHF. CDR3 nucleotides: TGTGCCAGCAGCTTAGTTGGAGGAAAGTATCAGCCCCAGCATTTT.

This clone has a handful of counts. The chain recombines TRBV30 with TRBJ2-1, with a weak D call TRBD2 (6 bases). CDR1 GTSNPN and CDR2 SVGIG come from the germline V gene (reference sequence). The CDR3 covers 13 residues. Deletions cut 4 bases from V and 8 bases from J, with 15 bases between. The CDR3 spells CAWKPTSWDEQFF. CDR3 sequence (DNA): TGTGCCTGGAAACCGACTAGTTGGGATGAGCAGTTCTTC.

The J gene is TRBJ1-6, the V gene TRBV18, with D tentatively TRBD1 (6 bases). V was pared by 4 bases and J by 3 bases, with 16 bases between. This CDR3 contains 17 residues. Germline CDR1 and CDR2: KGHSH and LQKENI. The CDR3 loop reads CASSQRGGAGYNSPLHF. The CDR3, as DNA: TGTGCCAGCTCACAACGGGGGGGCGCTGGCTATAATTCACCCCTCCACTTT. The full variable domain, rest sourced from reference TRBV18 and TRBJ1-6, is NAGVMQNPRHLVRRRGQEARLRCSPMKGHSHVYWYRQLPEEGLKFMVYLQKENIIDESGMPKERFSAEFPKEGPSILRIQQVVRGDSAAYFCASSQRGGAGYNSPLHFGNGTRLTVT.

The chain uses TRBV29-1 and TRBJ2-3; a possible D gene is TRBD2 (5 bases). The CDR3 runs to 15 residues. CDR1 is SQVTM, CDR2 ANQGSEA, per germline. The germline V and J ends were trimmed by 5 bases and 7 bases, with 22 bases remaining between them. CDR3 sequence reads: CSVNPAGLRTNTQYF. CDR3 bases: TGCAGCGTTAACCCGGCGGGTCTCCGCACGAATACGCAGTATTTT.

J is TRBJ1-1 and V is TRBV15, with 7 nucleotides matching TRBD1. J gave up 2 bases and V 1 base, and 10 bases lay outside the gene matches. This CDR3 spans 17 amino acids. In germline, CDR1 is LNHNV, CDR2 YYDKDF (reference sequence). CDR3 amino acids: CATSRGETGAYNTEAFF. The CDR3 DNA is TGTGCCACCAGCAGAGGGGAAACAGGGGCTTATAACACTGAAGCTTTCTTT.

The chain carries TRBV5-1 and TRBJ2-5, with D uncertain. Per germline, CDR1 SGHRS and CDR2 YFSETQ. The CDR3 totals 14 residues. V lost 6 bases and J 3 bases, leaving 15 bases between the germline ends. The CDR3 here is CASTPYGWKETQYF. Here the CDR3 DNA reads TGCGCCAGCACCCCCTACGGGTGGAAAGAGACCCAGTACTTC.

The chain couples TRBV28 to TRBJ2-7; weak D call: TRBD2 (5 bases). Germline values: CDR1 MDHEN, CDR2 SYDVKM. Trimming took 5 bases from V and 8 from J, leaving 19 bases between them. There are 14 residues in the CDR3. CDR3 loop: CASSGPEGAGKQYF. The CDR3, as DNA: TGTGCCAGCAGTGGCCCAGAGGGTGCAGGCAAGCAGTACTTC.

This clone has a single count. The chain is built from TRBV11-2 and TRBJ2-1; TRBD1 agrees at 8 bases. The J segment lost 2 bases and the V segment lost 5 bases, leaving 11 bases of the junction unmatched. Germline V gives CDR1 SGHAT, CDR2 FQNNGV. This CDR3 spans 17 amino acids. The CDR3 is CASSNRAGTGAYNEQFF. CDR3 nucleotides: TGTGCCAGCAGCAACCGTGCCGGGACAGGAGCCTACAATGAGCAGTTCTTC.

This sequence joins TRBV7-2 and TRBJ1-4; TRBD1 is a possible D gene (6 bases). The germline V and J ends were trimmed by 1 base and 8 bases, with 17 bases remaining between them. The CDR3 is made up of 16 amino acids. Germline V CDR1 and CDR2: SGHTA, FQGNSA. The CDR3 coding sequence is TGTGCCAGCAGCTTAGTGGGGAGCAGGGGAAGGGAAAAACTGTTTTTT. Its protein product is CASSLVGSRGREKLFF.

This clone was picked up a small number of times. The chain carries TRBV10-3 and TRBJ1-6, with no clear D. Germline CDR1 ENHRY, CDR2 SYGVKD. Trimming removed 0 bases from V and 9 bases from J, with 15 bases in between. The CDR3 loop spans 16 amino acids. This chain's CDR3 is CAISESVGKQGSPLHF. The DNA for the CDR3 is TGTGCCATCAGTGAGTCCGTCGGGAAACAAGGTTCACCCCTCCACTTT.

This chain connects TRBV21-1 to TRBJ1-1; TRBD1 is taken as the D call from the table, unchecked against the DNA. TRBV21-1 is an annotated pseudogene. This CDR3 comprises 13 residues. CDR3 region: CASSNPGDTEAFF. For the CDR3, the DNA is TGTGCCAGCAGCAATCCAGGGGACACTGAAGCTTTCTTT.

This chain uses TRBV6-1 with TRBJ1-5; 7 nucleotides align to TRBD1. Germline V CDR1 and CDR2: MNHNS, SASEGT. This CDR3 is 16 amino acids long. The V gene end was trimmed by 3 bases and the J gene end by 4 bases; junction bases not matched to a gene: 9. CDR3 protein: CASSDDGDRRNQPQHF. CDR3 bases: TGTGCCAGCAGTGATGACGGGGACAGAAGAAATCAGCCCCAGCATTTT.

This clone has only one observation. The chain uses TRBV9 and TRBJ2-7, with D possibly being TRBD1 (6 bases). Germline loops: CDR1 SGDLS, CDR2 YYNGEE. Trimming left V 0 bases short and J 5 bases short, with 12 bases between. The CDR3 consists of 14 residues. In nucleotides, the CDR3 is TGTGCCAGCAGCGTAGACCCGGGGACAAACGAGCAGTACTTC. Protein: CASSVDPGTNEQYF.

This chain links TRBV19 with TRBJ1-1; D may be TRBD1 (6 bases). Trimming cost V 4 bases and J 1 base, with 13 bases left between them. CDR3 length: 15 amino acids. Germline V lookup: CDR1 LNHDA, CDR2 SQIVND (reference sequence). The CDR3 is CASSSPGAPNTEAFF. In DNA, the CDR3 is TGTGCCAGTAGTAGCCCAGGGGCCCCGAACACTGAAGCTTTCTTT.

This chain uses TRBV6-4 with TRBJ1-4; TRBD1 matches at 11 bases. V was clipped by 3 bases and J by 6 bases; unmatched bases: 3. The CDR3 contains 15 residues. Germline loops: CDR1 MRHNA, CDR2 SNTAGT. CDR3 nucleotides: TGTGCCAGCAGTGATCCGGACAGGGGGCATGAAAAACTGTTTTTT. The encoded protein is CASSDPDRGHEKLFF.

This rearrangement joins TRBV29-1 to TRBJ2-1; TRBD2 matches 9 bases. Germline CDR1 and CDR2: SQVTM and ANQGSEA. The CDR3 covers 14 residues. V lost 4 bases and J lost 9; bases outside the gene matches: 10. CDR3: CSVVRAGGGSEQFF. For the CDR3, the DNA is TGCAGCGTTGTTAGAGCGGGGGGTGGGAGTGAGCAGTTCTTC.

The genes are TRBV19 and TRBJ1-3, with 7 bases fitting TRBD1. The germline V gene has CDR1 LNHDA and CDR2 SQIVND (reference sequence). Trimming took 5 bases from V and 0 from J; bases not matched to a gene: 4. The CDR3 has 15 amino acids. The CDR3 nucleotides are TGTGCCAGTAGTGTGACAGGGAACTCTGGAAACACCATATATTTT. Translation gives CASSVTGNSGNTIYF.

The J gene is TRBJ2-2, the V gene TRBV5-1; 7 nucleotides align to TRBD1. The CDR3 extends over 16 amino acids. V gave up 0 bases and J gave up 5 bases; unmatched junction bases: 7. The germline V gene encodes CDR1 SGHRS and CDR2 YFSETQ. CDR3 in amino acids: CASSLDRGISTGELFF. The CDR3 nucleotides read TGCGCCAGCAGCTTGGACAGGGGCATTAGTACCGGGGAGCTGTTTTTT.

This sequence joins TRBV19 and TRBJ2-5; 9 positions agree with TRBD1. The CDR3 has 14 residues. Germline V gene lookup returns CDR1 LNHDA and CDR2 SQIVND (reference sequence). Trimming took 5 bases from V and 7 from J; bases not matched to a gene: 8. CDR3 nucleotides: TGTGCCAGTAGTGCGGGACAGGGTCTTTTGACCCAGTACTTC. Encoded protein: CASSAGQGLLTQYF.

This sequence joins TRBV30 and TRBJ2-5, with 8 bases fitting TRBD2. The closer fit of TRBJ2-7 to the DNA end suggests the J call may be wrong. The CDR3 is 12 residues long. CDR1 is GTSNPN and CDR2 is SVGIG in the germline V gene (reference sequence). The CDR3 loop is CAWTPGGDEQYF. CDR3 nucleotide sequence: TGTGCCTGGACCCCGGGGGGGGACGAGCAGTACTTC.

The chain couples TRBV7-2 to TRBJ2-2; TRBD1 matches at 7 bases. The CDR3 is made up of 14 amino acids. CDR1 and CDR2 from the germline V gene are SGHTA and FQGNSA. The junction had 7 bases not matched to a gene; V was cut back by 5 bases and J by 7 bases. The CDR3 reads CASSLDRAGGELFF. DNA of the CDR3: TGTGCCAGCAGCCTAGACAGGGCCGGCGGGGAGCTGTTTTTT.